This TCR beta chain was observed in a study of blood T cells in healthy people across ages. This clonotype was recorded many times. The antigen is not known. Using a J-beta primer mix together with a sample-barcoded 5' primer, a second PCR was run for roughly 6 to 12 cycles. A single record per CDR3 protein comes from TCRdb applying MiXCR to the 5' RACE reads. The sample carries about 620,000 distinct CDR3 sequences, 45% to 60% recorded once. Study conclusions and caveats: Samples with more naive T cells showed higher observed beta diversity. Unknown CMV status may confound age-related changes in expanded clones.

PBMCs were isolated at a quantity of at least 7 million per sample. The J segment lost 0 bases and the V segment lost 7 bases, leaving 8 bases of the junction unmatched. Germline values: CDR1 LGHNT, CDR2 FRNRAP. This CDR3 spans 15 amino acids. The TCR originated in an elderly woman in good health. This chain links TRBV12-5 with TRBJ2-5; TRBD1 aligns across 7 bases. Sequenced material: blood. The CDR3 is CASAQGVTYQETQYF. The CDR3 DNA reads TGTGCTAGTGCCCAGGGGGTTACGTACCAAGAGACCCAGTACTTC.